The TCR beta chain under discussion was sequenced for a study of blood T cell repertoires in COVID-19. At the level of the study: PBMCs, B-cell-depleted T cells, or T cells provided the cDNA or gDNA that made up the material.

The CDR3 sequence is 13 residues long. The germline gives CDR1 LGHDT, CDR2 YNNKEL (reference sequence). V was pared by 6 bases and J by 5 bases, with 10 bases between. Assay: immunoSEQ multiplex PCR; the TCRdb copy retains only in-frame clones and omits some. The table records about 110,000 clones, around 85% of them present only once. The clonotype was recovered from a man aged 70 or older with active or convalescent COVID-19. Sample: peripheral blood. V is TRBV3-1 (or the pseudogene TRBV3-2) and J is TRBJ2-2; possibly TRBD1 for D (6 bases). DNA of the CDR3: TGTGCCAGCAGACTTACAGGGACCGGGGAGCTGTTTTTT. Protein: CASRLTGTGELFF.